The rows below give T cell receptor beta chains drawn from one sample of a study of OX40 agonist ivuxolimab in advanced cancers. Sequencing used immunoSEQ multiplex PCR; TCRdb keeps in-frame clones, though not all of them. The data show about 39,000 clones, around nine tenths seen once. Sequenced here: CD4+ or CD8+ T cells sorted from blood, sampled in a trial of the OX40 agonist ivuxolimab. These receptors were obtained from an adult with an advanced solid tumor such as melanoma, head and neck, liver or kidney cancer. CDR3s include the opening cysteine and the closing phenylalanine or tryptophan. A D gene is named only where the DNA matches it firmly. Rows give clone size only sometimes, using once, few, many, or a class for an expanded clone.

>.|TRBV5-8|.|TRBJ2-3
CASSPGDNSLGTDTQYF
TGTGCCAGCAGCCCTGGTGACAACAGTCTCGGCACAGATACGCAGTATTTT
>.|TRBV6-6|.|TRBJ2-7
CASSYAEGEQYF
TGTGCCAGCAGTTACGCAGAGGGCGAGCAGTACTTC
>.|TRBV27|TRBD2|TRBJ2-3
CASREKRLATSTDTQYF
TGTGCCAGCAGGGAGAAGAGACTAGCAACTAGCACAGATACGCAGTATTTT
>.|TRBV30|.|TRBJ2-3
CAWSDPGRAIGTQYF
TGTGCCTGGAGCGATCCGGGACGGGCAATTGGGACGCAGTATTTT
>.|TRBV28|TRBD1|TRBJ1-1
CASTLTGMDTEAFF
TGTGCTAGCACCTTGACAGGGATGGACACTGAAGCTTTCTTT
>once|TRBV6-1|TRBD1|TRBJ2-7
CASTLTGSYEQYF
TGTGCCAGCACCTTGACAGGGAGCTACGAGCAGTACTTC
>.|TRBV6-1|.|TRBJ2-3
CASSSRDTQYF
TGTGCCAGCAGTAGTAGAGATACGCAGTATTTT
>.|TRBV6-5|TRBD1|TRBJ2-7
CASSQNIGQGNEQYF
TGTGCCAGCAGTCAAAACATTGGACAGGGCAACGAGCAGTACTTC
>.|TRBV19|.|TRBJ2-1
CASSMSGVGYNEQFF
TGTGCCAGTAGTATGTCGGGAGTAGGATACAATGAGCAGTTCTTC
>.|TRBV13|TRBD2|TRBJ2-1
CASSPGLAGWNEQFF
TGTGCCAGCAGCCCGGGACTAGCGGGTTGGAATGAGCAGTTCTTC
>.|TRBV4-1|.|TRBJ2-7
CASSQGLFSYEQYF
TGCGCCAGCAGCCAGGGCCTGTTCTCCTACGAGCAGTACTTC
>.|TRBV4-1|TRBD1|TRBJ2-7
CASSQVWTGGSRYEQYF
TGCGCCAGCAGCCAAGTTTGGACAGGGGGCTCTCGGTACGAGCAGTACTTC
>.|TRBV4-2|.|TRBJ2-1
CASSQGGAGEQFF
TGTGCCAGCAGCCAAGGTGGGGCGGGAGAGCAGTTCTTC
>.|TRBV6-6|.|TRBJ1-1
CASSYSRGQNTEAFF
TGTGCCAGCAGTTACTCCAGGGGTCAGAACACTGAAGCTTTCTTT
>.|TRBV27|.|TRBJ2-2
CASSSTNTGELFF
TGTGCCAGCAGTTCCACGAACACCGGGGAGCTGTTTTTT
>once|TRBV27|.|TRBJ2-5
CASSFLGDPQETQYF
TGTGCCAGCAGTTTTTTGGGGGACCCCCAAGAGACCCAGTACTTC
>.|TRBV5-1|.|TRBJ2-7
CASSLGGPYEQYF
TGCGCCAGCAGCTTAGGAGGGCCCTACGAGCAGTACTTC
>medium-sized|TRBV9|.|TRBJ1-1
CASQGLNTEAFF
TGTGCCAGTCAGGGATTGAACACTGAAGCTTTCTTT
>.|TRBV6-5|.|TRBJ2-2
CASSQNTGELFF
TGTGCCAGCAGCCAGAACACCGGGGAGCTGTTTTTT
>.|TRBV10-3|TRBD2|TRBJ2-3
CAISAGLAGSTDTQYF
TGTGCCATCAGCGCGGGACTAGCGGGAAGCACAGATACGCAGTATTTT
>few|TRBV6-1|.|TRBJ1-4
CASCCLATNEKLFF
TGTGCCAGCTGTTGCCTTGCAACTAATGAAAAACTGTTTTTT
>.|TRBV4-1|.|TRBJ2-1
CASSQVHGNEQFF
TGCGCCAGCAGCCAAGTCCACGGCAATGAGCAGTTCTTC
>.|TRBV7-9|.|TRBJ2-3
CASSFREWKDGDTQYF
TGTGCCAGCAGCTTCCGGGAGTGGAAGGACGGAGATACGCAGTATTTT
>.|TRBV6-5|.|TRBJ1-1
CASSYSIGAGTEAFF
TGTGCCAGCAGTTACAGTATCGGGGCCGGCACTGAAGCTTTCTTT
>.|TRBV19|.|TRBJ1-5
CASSIPGLLHQPQHF
TGTGCCAGTAGTATCCCCGGGTTGTTGCATCAGCCCCAGCATTTT
>.|TRBV2|TRBD1|TRBJ2-3
CASKRTGLDTQYF
TGTGCCAGCAAGCGGACAGGCCTCGATACGCAGTATTTT
>.|TRBV2|TRBD2|TRBJ2-5
CASSDSRLAVYQETQYF
TGTGCCAGCAGTGATAGTAGACTAGCGGTGTACCAAGAGACCCAGTACTTC
>.|TRBV7-3|.|TRBJ2-2
CASSLAGNTGELFF
TGTGCCAGCAGCTTAGCGGGAAACACCGGGGAGCTGTTTTTT
>.|TRBV5-8|.|TRBJ2-7
CASSFPGRHDEQYF
TGTGCCAGCAGCTTTCCGGGACGCCATGACGAGCAGTACTTC
>.|TRBV6-6|TRBD1|TRBJ1-2
CASTRGTGYNYGYTF
TGTGCCAGCACCAGGGGGACAGGGTATAACTATGGCTACACCTTC
>.|TRBV6-5|TRBD2|TRBJ2-7
CASSYSRTSREQYF
TGTGCCAGCAGTTACTCGCGGACTAGTCGCGAGCAGTACTTC
>.|TRBV6-5|TRBD1|TRBJ2-7
CASIDRGGEQYF
TGTGCCAGCATTGACAGGGGTGGCGAGCAGTACTTC
>.|TRBV11-3|TRBD2|TRBJ2-7
CASRSKSGASSYEQYF
TGTGCCAGCAGGTCAAAAAGCGGGGCGAGCTCCTACGAGCAGTACTTC
>.|TRBV7-9|.|TRBJ2-7
CASSSQGFYEQYF
TGTGCCAGCAGCTCGCAGGGATTTTACGAGCAGTACTTC
>.|TRBV28|.|TRBJ1-1
CASSLGGANTEAFF
TGTGCCAGCAGTTTAGGGGGGGCGAACACTGAAGCTTTCTTT
>.|TRBV7-3|.|TRBJ2-3
CASSPSASGTDTQYF
TGTGCCAGCAGCCCGAGCGCCTCGGGCACAGATACGCAGTATTTT
>.|TRBV5-4|.|TRBJ2-7
CAGSLAGGSYEQYF
TGTGCCGGCAGCTTGGCCGGGGGCTCCTACGAGCAGTACTTC
>.|TRBV9|.|TRBJ1-3
CASSVDLNNGNTIYF
TGTGCCAGCAGCGTAGATTTGAACAACGGAAACACCATATATTTT
>.|TRBV27|TRBD2|TRBJ2-7
CASSSHLGLVLHEQYF
TGTGCCAGCAGTTCTCATCTGGGACTAGTACTCCACGAGCAGTACTTC
>.|TRBV10-3|.|TRBJ2-3
CATAPPAADPDTQYF
TGTGCCACCGCTCCTCCAGCGGCTGACCCAGATACGCAGTATTTT
>.|TRBV4-1|.|TRBJ2-3
CASSLYLTDTQYF
TGCGCCAGCAGCCTCTACTTGACAGATACGCAGTATTTT
>.|TRBV5-1|.|TRBJ2-1
CASSLVLANEQFF
TGCGCCAGCAGCTTGGTCCTTGCCAATGAGCAGTTCTTC
>.|TRBV7-9|.|TRBJ2-7
CASSPRDTGHYEQYF
TGTGCCAGCAGCCCCCGGGACACCGGACACTACGAGCAGTACTTC
>.|TRBV2|TRBD1|TRBJ2-5
CASYRGETQYF
TGTGCCAGTTACAGGGGAGAGACCCAGTACTTC
>once|TRBV4-1|.|TRBJ2-7
CASRPGDLSYEQYF
TGCGCCAGCAGACCAGGGGACTTATCCTACGAGCAGTACTTC
>.|TRBV7-8|.|TRBJ2-1
CASSLVGPFQNNEQFF
TGTGCCAGCAGCTTAGTAGGGCCCTTCCAAAACAATGAGCAGTTCTTC
>.|TRBV13|.|TRBJ2-1
CASSFPHHNEQFF
TGTGCCAGCAGCTTCCCGCACCACAATGAGCAGTTCTTC
>.|TRBV6-1|.|TRBJ1-2
CASSEGRALFYGYTF
TGTGCCAGCAGTGAAGGCAGGGCGCTTTTCTATGGCTACACCTTC
>.|TRBV2|TRBD2|TRBJ2-7
CASMTTSGRNEQYF
TGTGCCAGCATGACGACTAGCGGGAGAAACGAGCAGTACTTC
>.|TRBV28|.|TRBJ1-2
CASSFAPYGYTF
TGTGCCAGCAGTTTCGCCCCATATGGCTACACCTTC
>.|TRBV21-1|.|TRBJ1-4
CASSKRQGLRRGDKKLFF
TGTGCCAGCAGCAAACGGCAGGGACTTCGTAGGGGAGATAAAAAACTGTTTTTT
>once|TRBV27|.|TRBJ2-1
CASSLQRPSYNEQFF
TGTGCCAGCAGTTTACAGCGGCCCTCCTACAATGAGCAGTTCTTC